The clone carrying this TCR beta chain was counted at least ten times. What it binds is unknown. The data stem from a study of regulatory T cells in long-lasting Graves disease. On the study more broadly: Antithyroid drug intake by newly diagnosed Graves' patients had lasted under 3 months.

Sample time point: newly diagnosed GD, antithyroid drugs for less than 3 months. PBMC-derived RNA was used for the TCR library. The germline CDR1 and CDR2 sequences are MDHEN and SYDVKM. This CDR3 region has 13 residues. With 3 bases removed from V and 2 bases from J, the gap between germline ends came to 7 bases. For TCR beta, libraries came from iRepertoire HTBI primers and Arm-PCR of CDR3 regions. TCRdb re-derived calls from the multiplex PCR reads in MiXCR, one entry per CDR3 protein. This table has 360,000 or so distinct CDR3 sequences, around 15% appearing once. Findings and limits, study-wide: Repertoires from persistent disease leaned toward TRBV28, TRBJ1-2 and TRBJ2-5.

This sample was shared with a second study, whose subject was T cells in Graves' hyperthyroidism and ophthalmopathy. That study reports: A first-round RT-PCR of the TCR CDR3 used the HTBI primer set. Separating ophthalmopathy from stable hyperthyroidism was achieved by a 13 V-J model.

This TCR derives from a man aged 35-49 years with Graves disease. This chain uses TRBV28 with TRBJ1-2; no clear D gene. The sample was peripheral blood mononuclear cells (PBMCs), taken at new diagnosis, from a patient treated with antithyroid drugs. CDR3 DNA sequence: TGTGCCAGCAGTTTTAACCCAAACTATGGCTACACCTTC. Amino acid sequence: CASSFNPNYGYTF.